This entry lists 16 T cell receptor beta chains sequenced from one sample in a study of sequential checkpoint blockade in melanoma. The data were produced by immunoSEQ multiplex PCR, yet TCRdb's version contains in-frame clones alone and is incomplete. The sample has about 17,000 clones, 80% seen once. Treatment reported: randomized to nivolumab then ipilimumab (arm A) or the reverse (arm B). This material consisted of CD8+ T cells sorted from blood (inferred from file names), taken from a patient given nivolumab and ipilimumab in sequence. The receptors here all came from a human donor with melanoma.

The chain uses TRBV19 and TRBJ2-7, with TRBD1 matching 7 bases. CDR1 is LNHDA, CDR2 SQIVND, per germline (reference sequence). The CDR3 consists of 13 residues. V dropped 10 bases and J dropped 5; count of bases not matched to a gene: 11. For the CDR3, the DNA is TGTGCCACCTGGGGGCGAACAGGGGACGAGCAGTACTTC. Translated, it gives CATWGRTGDEQYF.

V usage is TRBV13 and J usage is TRBJ1-2; D is perhaps TRBD1 (5 bases). Germline CDR1 is PRHDT and CDR2 is FYEKMQ (reference sequence). The CDR3 length is 16 residues. Trimming removed 3 bases from V and 4 bases from J, with 18 bases in between. CDR3 protein: CASSFGDGGLGYGYTF. CDR3 DNA: TGTGCCAGCAGCTTTGGTGACGGGGGATTGGGCTATGGCTACACCTTC.

This chain links TRBV28 with TRBJ2-7, with 9 bases identical to TRBD2. Unmatched junction bases numbered 9, after V lost 2 bases and J lost 1 base. Per germline, CDR1 MDHEN and CDR2 SYDVKM. This CDR3 comprises 17 residues. The CDR3 nucleotides read TGTGCCAGCAGTTTAAAGGCGGGAGGGCCTTTGTCCTACGAGCAGTACTTC. Translating it yields CASSLKAGGPLSYEQYF.

This sequence joins TRBV15 and TRBJ1-4; TRBD1 is a possible D gene (6 bases). Germline V lookup: CDR1 LNHNV, CDR2 YYDKDF (reference sequence). The CDR3 sequence is 16 residues long. The V end was cut by 1 base, the J end by 5 bases, with 14 bases between. In DNA, the CDR3 is TGTGCCACCAGCAGAGGTCGGCAGGGGCCGAATGAAAAACTGTTTTTT. It translates to CATSRGRQGPNEKLFF.

This clone turned up a few times. The chain combines TRBV4-3 with TRBJ2-2; D might be TRBD2 (5 bases). CDR3 length equals 16 residues. The V end was cut by 0 bases, the J end by 3 bases, with 11 bases between. Germline values: CDR1 LGHNA, CDR2 YSLEER. The CDR3 DNA follows: TGCGCCAGCAGCCAAGATGAGGGTACCCACACCGGGGAGCTGTTTTTT. Its translation is CASSQDEGTHTGELFF.

The chain has TRBV2 and TRBJ2-6; D gene uncertain. This CDR3 is built from 15 residues. Trimming pared 3 bases from V and 1 base from J, leaving 7 bases between. Germline V gene data show CDR1 as SNHLY and CDR2 as FYNNEI. CDR3 coding DNA: TGTGCCAGCAGTGATCCAGGTTCTGGGGCCAACGTCCTGACTTTC. Translated, it gives CASSDPGSGANVLTF.

The gene calls are TRBV19 and TRBJ1-5, with D perhaps TRBD1 (6 bases). Germline V gene sequence: CDR1 LNHDA, CDR2 SQIVND (reference sequence). V shed 1 base and J shed 0 bases, with 13 bases lying between them. The CDR3 spans 17 residues. This CDR3 reads CASSIGSGEYSNQPQHF. For the CDR3, the DNA is TGTGCCAGTAGTATAGGGTCAGGGGAGTATAGCAATCAGCCCCAGCATTTT.

The rearrangement uses TRBV7-2 and TRBJ1-1; D is uncertain. CDR3 size: 15 residues. Germline CDR1 SGHTA, CDR2 FQGNSA. V lost 2 bases, J lost 1 base, and 11 bases lay in between. The CDR3: CASSLHRVGNTEAFF. The CDR3 region has the DNA TGTGCCAGCAGCTTACATCGGGTGGGGAACACTGAAGCTTTCTTT. The complete variable domain, with remaining parts taken from reference TRBV7-2 and TRBJ1-1, reads GAGVSQSPSNKVTEKGKDVELRCDPISGHTALYWYRQSLGQGLEFLIYFQGNSAPDKSGLPSDRFSAERTGGSVSTLTIQRTQQEDSAVYLCASSLHRVGNTEAFFGQGTRLTVV.

The chain employs TRBV30 and TRBJ1-2; D is uncertain. CDR3 length equals 15 residues. V was shortened by 3 bases and J by 6 bases, with 20 bases between the two germline ends. The germline V gene encodes CDR1 GTSNPN and CDR2 SVGIG (reference sequence). CDR3 in DNA: TGTGCCTGGAGCCGTTCGGTTGGGCTCGGTGATGGCTACACCTTC. It yields the protein CAWSRSVGLGDGYTF. The entire variable domain, with the rest obtained from reference TRBV30 and TRBJ1-2, is as follows: SQTIHQWPATLVQPVGSPLSLECTVEGTSNPNLYWYRQAAGRGLQLLFYSVGIGQISSEVPQNLSASRPQDRQFILSSKKLLLSDSGFYLCAWSRSVGLGDGYTFGSGTRLTVV.

The J gene is TRBJ2-5, the V gene TRBV4-2, with D perhaps TRBD2 (6 bases). TRBJ2-7 matches the DNA end more closely, so the J call is doubtful. The CDR3 covers 16 residues. The V gene's germline CDR1 is LGHNA and CDR2 YNFKEQ. CDR3 nucleotide sequence: TGTGCCAGCAGCCAAGGGGTGCTCCGGGAGTCCTACGAGCAGTACTTC. Its protein product is CASSQGVLRESYEQYF.

The CDR3 reads CASSFGQGGTEAFF. In DNA form, the CDR3 reads TGTGCCAGCAGCTTTGGACAGGGGGGCACTGAAGCTTTCTTT. The gene calls are TRBV7-6 and TRBJ1-1; TRBD1 aligns across 10 bases. V shed 3 bases, J shed 4 bases, and the junction held 2 bases outside the gene matches. The CDR3 has 14 residues. Germline loops: CDR1 SGHVS, CDR2 FNYEAQ.

The J gene is TRBJ2-7, the V gene TRBV7-9; 11 bases are shared with TRBD1. This CDR3 has 14 amino acids. Germline-derived CDR1 and CDR2 are SEHNR and FQNEAQ (reference sequence). The J segment lost 4 bases and the V segment lost 3 bases, leaving 2 bases of the junction unmatched. The CDR3 coding sequence is TGTGCCAGCAGCTTGGGACAGGGGGGATACGAGCAGTACTTC. As protein: CASSLGQGGYEQYF.

The chain recombines TRBV19 with TRBJ2-7, with D possibly being TRBD1 (7 bases). The germline gives CDR1 LNHDA, CDR2 SQIVND (reference sequence). The V and J ends lost 5 bases and 3 bases respectively, with 17 bases between them. The CDR3 totals 15 residues. The chain's CDR3 is CASSPGSDRVYEQYF. CDR3 bases: TGTGCCAGTAGTCCCGGGAGCGACAGGGTCTACGAGCAGTACTTC.

J is TRBJ1-5 and V is TRBV6-6, with 7 nucleotides matching TRBD1. Germline lookup yields CDR1 MNHNY and CDR2 SVGAGI (reference sequence). V trimming: 8 bases; J trimming: 5 bases; junction bases outside the gene matches: 3. The CDR3 runs 12 residues. CDR3 region: CASSDRDQPQHF. The DNA of the CDR3 is TGTGCCAGCTCCGACAGGGATCAGCCCCAGCATTTT.

The V call is TRBV4-1, the J call TRBJ1-6; 7 positions agree with TRBD1. The CDR3 runs to 14 residues. V shed 5 bases, J shed 8 bases, and the junction held 6 bases outside the gene matches. Germline CDR1 is MGHRA and CDR2 is YSYEKL. The CDR3 nucleotides read TGCGCCAGCAGCTCAGCAGGGGGTCATTCACCCCTCCACTTT. Translation gives CASSSAGGHSPLHF.

In its sample, this clone was seen a few times. The chain is built from TRBV27 and TRBJ2-7; TRBD1 aligns across 8 bases. J lost 4 bases, V lost 5 bases, and 16 bases had no gene match. Germline V gene sequence: CDR1 MNHEY, CDR2 SMNVEV (reference sequence). CDR3 length: 17 amino acids. The CDR3 DNA sequence: TGTGCCAGCAGTCCCCTTGGGGTTCTGGACAGGGCGTACGAGCAGTACTTC. Protein sequence: CASSPLGVLDRAYEQYF.